These T cell receptor beta chains were read from a single sample in a study of blood T cell repertoires in COVID-19. Sequencing used immunoSEQ multiplex PCR; TCRdb keeps in-frame clones, though not all of them. The top ten clones hold about a tenth of a sample with approximately 390,000 clones, about 87% of them seen once. Sample: PBMCs or T cells enriched from blood (not recorded which). These receptor sequences come from a woman in her forties or fifties who had recovered from COVID-19. CDR3s include the opening cysteine and the closing phenylalanine or tryptophan. D genes are given only for firm matches. The size entry is marked missing in some rows and otherwise reads once, few, many or a size class.

cdr3_aa cdr3_nt j_call d_call v_call clone_size
CASSQGKGNQPQHF TGTGCCAGCAGCCAGGGAAAGGGCAATCAGCCCCAGCATTTT TRBJ1-5 . TRBV6-5 .
CSVSQGGVEKLFF TGCAGCGTTTCCCAGGGGGGAGTTGAAAAACTGTTTTTT TRBJ1-4 TRBD1 TRBV29-1 once
CATSRGIFEGVYYEQYF TGTGCCACCAGCAGAGGAATTTTCGAGGGAGTGTACTACGAGCAGTACTTC TRBJ2-7 . TRBV15 .
CASSRGFEQYF TGTGCCAGCAGCCGAGGGTTCGAGCAGTACTTC TRBJ2-7 . TRBV27 .
CAISEYGGLINEQYF TGTGCCATCAGTGAGTACGGGGGTTTAATAAACGAGCAGTACTTC TRBJ2-7 . TRBV10-3 few
CASSPSGGGSTEAFF TGTGCCAGCAGTCCTAGTGGGGGCGGAAGCACTGAAGCTTTCTTT TRBJ1-1 . TRBV27 .
CATSRTSPNYGYTF TGTGCCACCAGCAGAACAAGTCCCAACTATGGCTACACCTTC TRBJ1-2 . TRBV15 .
CASSEASGGVGELFF TGTGCCAGCAGTGAAGCCAGCGGGGGAGTCGGGGAGCTGTTTTTT TRBJ2-2 TRBD2 TRBV2 .
CASSPGLQETQYF TGTGCCAGCAGCCCGGGACTCCAAGAGACCCAGTACTTC TRBJ2-5 . TRBV3-1/TRBV3-2 .
CAIPRSVFSYNEQFF TGTGCCATTCCCCGGTCCGTGTTTTCCTACAATGAGCAGTTCTTC TRBJ2-1 . TRBV2 .
CATGREETQYF TGTGCCACCGGGCGGGAGGAGACCCAGTACTTC TRBJ2-5 TRBD2 TRBV24-1 .
CASSPTGVEQFF TGTGCCAGCAGCCCGACAGGGGTTGAGCAGTTCTTC TRBJ2-1 TRBD1 TRBV9 .
CASSLHNQPQHF TGTGCCAGCAGTTTACATAATCAGCCCCAGCATTTT TRBJ1-5 . TRBV28 .
CASSPGDSNYNEKLFF TGTGCCAGCAGCCCAGGGGACAGCAACTATAATGAAAAACTGTTTTTT TRBJ1-4 TRBD1 TRBV7-6 .
CSVAGGGDYEQYF TGCAGCGTTGCCGGCGGGGGAGACTACGAGCAGTACTTC TRBJ2-7 TRBD2 TRBV29-1 .
CASSPRREFGYTF TGTGCCAGCAGTCCGAGGCGGGAATTCGGCTACACCTTC TRBJ1-2 . TRBV6-2/TRBV6-3 .
CASSIERKKPQHF TGTGCCAGTAGTATAGAGAGAAAGAAGCCCCAGCATTTT TRBJ1-5 . TRBV19 .
CASSPIEAFF TGTGCCAGCAGCCCAATTGAAGCTTTCTTT TRBJ1-1 . TRBV27 .
CASSAKDLGRETQYF TGTGCCAGTAGTGCCAAGGACCTAGGGAGGGAGACCCAGTACTTC TRBJ2-5 . TRBV19 .
CASSLGGSGNTIYF TGTGCCAGCAGCTTAGGAGGCTCTGGAAACACCATATATTTT TRBJ1-3 . TRBV7-8 .
CASSTGGGHRVYGYTF TGTGCCAGCAGTACAGGGGGGGGGCACCGTGTGTATGGCTACACCTTC TRBJ1-2 TRBD1 TRBV11-2 .
CSATGMAGYTF TGCAGTGCTACAGGGATGGCGGGCTACACCTTC TRBJ1-2 . TRBV20-1 .
CASSLSGYDGYTF TGCGCCAGCAGCTTGTCGGGTTACGATGGCTACACCTTC TRBJ1-2 . TRBV5-1 once
CASSLNLAVAKNIQYF TGTGCCAGCAGTTTAAATCTAGCCGTAGCCAAAAACATTCAGTACTTC TRBJ2-4 . TRBV28 once
CASSDKRRSGNTIYF TGTGCCAGCAGCGATAAAAGGAGATCTGGAAACACCATATATTTT TRBJ1-3 . TRBV9 .
CASSHGGGQPQHF TGTGCCAGCAGCCACGGGGGGGGTCAGCCCCAGCATTTT TRBJ1-5 . TRBV3-1/TRBV3-2 .